Presented here are 20 T cell receptor beta chains from one specimen sequenced in a study of T cells in Graves' hyperthyroidism and ophthalmopathy (dated by TCRdb to the late 2010s). The library was produced with multiplex PCR. Data came from an Illumina HiSeq 2000. Amplification of TCR beta CDR3 regions was carried out from RNA transcripts. A first-round RT-PCR of the TCR CDR3 used the HTBI primer set with the Qiagen OneStep RT-PCR kit. TCRdb trimmed public reads at Q25 via fastp, called clones via MiXCR and kept in-frame beta chains. Duplicate CDR3 protein sequences are folded into a single record with the most common DNA and genes. The sample contains 380,000 or so distinct CDR3 sequences, about 13% of them found a single time. Jointly, the top ten make up less than 25% of the sample. Sequenced: blood. The receptors were sampled from a man aged 25 to 40 with Graves' hyperthyroidism that later progressed to Graves' ophthalmopathy.

There are a few counts of this clonotype. The chain has TRBV9 and TRBJ2-3; D not resolved. Germline V gives CDR1 SGDLS, CDR2 YYNGEE. V was clipped by 0 bases and J by 3 bases, with 14 bases between them. The CDR3 has 16 amino acids. CDR3 DNA sequence: TGTGCCAGCAGCGTAGCCCCCCTAGGACCTACAGATACGCAGTATTTT. Translation gives CASSVAPLGPTDTQYF.

This clonotype was found a few times. This rearrangement joins TRBV10-3 to TRBJ2-5; 8 nucleotides align to TRBD2. The CDR3 loop spans 15 amino acids. CDR1 is ENHRY, CDR2 SYGVKD, per germline. J was trimmed by 4 bases and V by 2 bases; bases with no gene match: 6. CDR3 coding DNA: TGTGCCATCAGTGAGCGGGGGGGCGTTGGAGAGACCCAGTACTTC. It is translated as CAISERGGVGETQYF.

This clonotype was observed many times. The V call is TRBV6-1, the J call TRBJ1-4; D uncertain. The V gene's germline CDR1 is MNHNS and CDR2 SASEGT. This CDR3 has 19 residues. Trimming removed 8 bases from V and 0 bases from J, with 25 bases in between. CDR3 region: CASGKSPGRKLATNEKLFF. CDR3 DNA sequence: TGTGCCAGCGGTAAATCTCCCGGGAGAAAACTTGCAACTAATGAAAAACTGTTTTTT.

This clonotype showed up just a few times. The chain has TRBV19 and TRBJ2-2; D remains ambiguous. Germline CDR1 and CDR2: LNHDA and SQIVND (reference sequence). Trimming cost V 3 bases and J 3 bases, with 8 bases left between them. The CDR3 loop spans 14 amino acids. The CDR3 reads CASSIGQYTGELFF. The CDR3 DNA sequence: TGTGCCAGTAGTATTGGTCAGTACACCGGGGAGCTGTTTTTT.

This sequence joins TRBV2 and TRBJ2-3, with a weak D call TRBD2 (6 bases). The germline V gene has CDR1 SNHLY and CDR2 FYNNEI. V was cut by 3 bases and J by 2 bases, with 12 bases left in between. CDR3 size: 15 residues. The CDR3 bases are TGTGCCAGCAGTGAGGCGGGGAGTTACACAGATACGCAGTATTTT. Translation: CASSEAGSYTDTQYF.

The chain links TRBV5-6 to TRBJ2-1, with 8 bases fitting TRBD2. The V gene end was trimmed by 4 bases and the J gene end by 2 bases; junction bases not matched to a gene: 8. The CDR3 length is 16 residues. Germline values: CDR1 SGHDT, CDR2 YYEEEE. CDR3 DNA sequence: TGTGCCAGCAGCCATAAAAGCGGGGGTACCTACAATGAGCAGTTCTTC. This encodes CASSHKSGGTYNEQFF.

The table lists this clonotype with many counts. The gene calls are TRBV28 and TRBJ2-3, with 10 bases that match TRBD1. After removal of 6 bases from V and 5 bases from J, the junction contained 2 bases not matched to a gene. Germline loops: CDR1 MDHEN, CDR2 SYDVKM. CDR3 length equals 13 residues. The CDR3 is CASRGTGEDTQYF. In nucleotides, the CDR3 is TGTGCCAGCAGAGGGACAGGGGAAGATACGCAGTATTTT.

The table lists this clonotype with many counts. The rearrangement uses TRBV7-8 and TRBJ2-3; TRBD1 matches at 9 bases. CDR1 and CDR2 (germline): SGHVS, FQNEAQ. J lost 0 bases, V lost 2 bases, and 6 bases had no gene match. The CDR3 sequence is 17 residues long. CDR3: CASSLQGQGLSTDTQYF. CDR3 nucleotides: TGTGCCAGCAGCTTACAGGGACAGGGTTTGAGCACAGATACGCAGTATTTT. The entire variable domain, with the rest obtained from reference TRBV7-8 and TRBJ2-3, is as follows: GAGVSQSPRYKVAKRGQDVALRCDPISGHVSLFWYQQALGQGPEFLTYFQNEAQLDKSGLPSDRFFAERPEGSVSTLKIQRTQQEDSAVYLCASSLQGQGLSTDTQYFGPGTRLTVL.

This sequence joins TRBV20-1 and TRBJ2-6, with 13 bases aligning to TRBD2. The V gene end was trimmed by 3 bases and the J gene end by 0 bases; junction bases not matched to a gene: 2. Looked up from germline, CDR1 is DFQATT and CDR2 is SNEGSKA (reference sequence). The CDR3 is 17 residues long. In nucleotides, the CDR3 is TGCAGTGCTAGGGGACTAGCGGGGAGCTCTGGGGCCAACGTCCTGACTTTC. Amino acid sequence: CSARGLAGSSGANVLTF.

V and J are TRBV27 and TRBJ2-1; D may correspond to TRBD1 or TRBD2 (5 bases each). The CDR3 totals 15 residues. V was shortened by 10 bases and J by 4 bases, with 20 bases between the two germline ends. Germline V gives CDR1 MNHEY, CDR2 SMNVEV (reference sequence). The CDR3 DNA reads TGTGCCACCGCCCACGAACGCGAGGGGTACAATGAGCAGTTCTTC. Its protein product is CATAHEREGYNEQFF.

This clonotype appeared many times. This chain uses TRBV13 with TRBJ1-1; D is uncertain. The V gene's germline CDR1 is PRHDT and CDR2 FYEKMQ (reference sequence). With 6 bases removed from V and 0 bases from J, the gap between germline ends came to 8 bases. The CDR3 spans 13 residues. CDR3 residues: CASSPSLNTEAFF. CDR3 nucleotides: TGTGCCAGCAGTCCCAGCCTGAACACTGAAGCTTTCTTT.

This clonotype appeared many times. The V gene is TRBV28, the J gene TRBJ1-5; D perhaps matches TRBD1 (6 bases). V dropped 6 bases and J dropped 2 bases, with 14 bases sitting between them. CDR1 MDHEN and CDR2 SYDVKM come from the germline V gene. The CDR3 runs 15 residues. CDR3 nucleotide sequence: TGTGCCAGCAGCGCCAGGGGATTGGGCAATCAGCCCCAGCATTTT. This translates into CASSARGLGNQPQHF.

The genes are TRBV7-6 and TRBJ2-3, with 10 nucleotides matching TRBD2. Germline assignment: CDR1 SGHVS and CDR2 FNYEAQ. After removal of 6 bases from V and 5 bases from J, the junction contained 8 bases not matched to a gene. This CDR3 contains 15 residues. This CDR3 is CASSPERGGLDTQYF. CDR3 nucleotide sequence: TGTGCCAGCAGTCCGGAGCGGGGGGGCCTAGATACGCAGTATTTT.

This clonotype was observed a few times. The chain joins TRBV7-3 to TRBJ1-5; D perhaps matches TRBD1 (6 bases). In germline, CDR1 is SGHTA, CDR2 FQGTGA. The V and J ends lost 9 bases and 3 bases respectively, with 15 bases between them. The CDR3 consists of 14 residues. CDR3 sequence (DNA): TGTGCCAGGTACCAACAGGGTACCAATCAGCCCCAGCATTTT. Translation: CARYQQGTNQPQHF.

As for this clonotype: This may be a read error, as it is one base from a much larger clone. Likely a read error: the CDR3 ends without its conserved phenylalanine or tryptophan. The chain combines TRBV9 with TRBJ2-1, with a possible D match to TRBD2 (7 bases). The CDR3 spans 15 residues. CDR1 is SGDLS, CDR2 YYNGEE, per germline. Trimming left V 0 bases short and J 6 bases short, with 13 bases between. The CDR3 sequence is CASSVGGGAINEQFS. CDR3 nucleotide sequence: TGTGCCAGCAGCGTAGGAGGGGGGGCAATCAATGAGCAGTTCTCC.

At least ten counts were recorded for this clonotype. The chain is built from TRBV29-1 and TRBJ1-5, with a tentative D call TRBD1 (5 bases). V dropped 2 bases and J dropped 5 bases, with 10 bases sitting between them. Germline CDR1 SQVTM, CDR2 ANQGSEA. There are 13 residues in the CDR3. CDR3 sequence reads: CSVENGADQPQHF. In DNA form, the CDR3 reads TGCAGCGTTGAAAACGGGGCAGATCAGCCCCAGCATTTT.

This clonotype was observed a few times. This chain links TRBV11-3 with TRBJ2-6; tentative D call: TRBD1 (5 bases). CDR1 and CDR2 (germline): SGHNT, YENEEA. The CDR3 sequence is 16 residues long. Trimming stripped 0 bases from V and 1 base from J, with 7 bases between. CDR3: CASSLDAGSGANVLTF. For the CDR3, the DNA is TGTGCCAGCAGCTTAGATGCAGGGTCTGGGGCCAACGTCCTGACTTTC. Full variable domain (rest looked up from reference TRBV11-3 and TRBJ2-6): EAGVVQSPRYKIIEKKQPVAFWCNPISGHNTLYWYLQNLGQGPELLIRYENEEAVDDSQLPKDRFSAERLKGVDSTLKIQPAELGDSAVYLCASSLDAGSGANVLTFGAGSRLTVL.

The genes are TRBV6-4 and TRBJ1-1, with 7 bases matching TRBD1. The CDR3 runs 14 residues. Germline V gene lookup returns CDR1 MRHNA and CDR2 SNTAGT. V dropped 5 bases and J dropped 5; count of bases not matched to a gene: 8. In DNA form, the CDR3 reads TGTGCCAGCAGTAAAGACAGGGCTGGTACTGAAGCTTTCTTT. Protein sequence: CASSKDRAGTEAFF.

This clonotype was recorded a few times. The rearrangement links TRBV7-9 to TRBJ2-1; TRBD2 might be the D (5 bases). Germline V gives CDR1 SEHNR, CDR2 FQNEAQ (reference sequence). This CDR3 comprises 12 residues. V was shortened by 1 base and J by 9 bases, with 7 bases between the two germline ends. Here the CDR3 DNA reads TGTGCCAGCAGCTTAGTAGCGATTGAGCAGTTCTTC. Translating it yields CASSLVAIEQFF.

This clonotype was counted a few times. V and J are TRBV30 and TRBJ2-3, with 8 bases fitting TRBD2. Germline V gives CDR1 GTSNPN, CDR2 SVGIG (reference sequence). With V trimmed by 3 bases and J by 5 bases, 7 bases remained unmatched. The length of the CDR3 is 14 residues. In DNA form, the CDR3 reads TGTGCCTGGAGGCTAGCGGGTGGCAAAGATACGCAGTATTTT. This gives the protein CAWRLAGGKDTQYF.